This is a list of T cell receptor beta chains from one sample in a study of cytomegalovirus exposure and HLA in healthy donors. Repertoires were generated with immunoSEQ multiplex PCR, while TCRdb's copy carries only in-frame clones and drops some. The data hold some 130,000 clones, with almost 80% observed a single time. Sequencing was performed on PBMCs. The receptor set was obtained from a man between 18 and 29 years old in good health and CMV-seronegative. CDR3s include the opening cysteine and the closing phenylalanine or tryptophan. The order of the fields is D gene, J gene, V gene, clone size, CDR3 length, CDR3 protein, CDR3 DNA. D genes are given only for firm matches. Clone size is not always given. Where it is, it says once, few, many or a class for expanded clones.

>NA|TRBJ1-1|TRBV27|NA|13
CASRPIVYTEAFF
TGTGCCAGCAGGCCTATTGTGTACACTGAAGCTTTCTTT
>NA|TRBJ2-7|TRBV11-2|NA|11
CASSFRYEQYF
TGTGCCAGCAGCTTTCGTTACGAGCAGTACTTC
>TRBD1|TRBJ1-2|TRBV30|NA|12
CACVTGVNGYTF
TGTGCCTGTGTGACAGGGGTAAATGGCTACACCTTC
>TRBD1|TRBJ1-2|TRBV7-2|NA|14
CASRMRGQGYGYTF
TGTGCCAGCAGAATGAGGGGACAGGGCTATGGCTACACCTTC
>NA|TRBJ2-3|TRBV7-2|NA|16
CASSLGGPLGADTQYF
TGTGCCAGCAGCTTAGGAGGCCCCCTAGGGGCAGATACGCAGTATTTT
>NA|TRBJ1-1|TRBV12-5|NA|11
CASGLPGRAFF
TGTGCTAGTGGTTTGCCCGGGAGGGCTTTCTTT
>TRBD1|TRBJ1-5|TRBV4-3|many|15
CASSLRTGPGQPQHF
TGCGCCAGCAGCCTGAGGACAGGGCCGGGCCAGCCCCAGCATTTT
>TRBD1|TRBJ2-3|TRBV10-3|few|15
CAISDLRGSTDTQYF
TGTGCCATCAGTGATCTCAGGGGGAGCACAGATACGCAGTATTTT
>TRBD1|TRBJ1-2|TRBV12-5|NA|11
CASGGTGGYTF
TGTGCTAGTGGAGGGACAGGGGGCTACACCTTC
>TRBD1|TRBJ1-2|TRBV9|NA|13
CASSLRTGDGYTF
TGTGCCAGCAGCCTCAGGACAGGGGACGGCTACACCTTC
>NA|TRBJ1-2|TRBV16|NA|14
CASSQSHSSAGYTF
TGTGCCAGCAGCCAATCGCACTCTAGCGCGGGCTACACCTTC
>NA|TRBJ1-3|TRBV2|NA|14
CASGTGSSGNTIYF
TGTGCCAGCGGTACAGGGAGCTCTGGAAACACCATATATTTT
>NA|TRBJ1-2|TRBV6-5|NA|15
CASSYLGQIEVGYTF
TGTGCCAGCAGTTACCTTGGACAGATAGAAGTTGGCTACACCTTC
>NA|TRBJ1-2|TRBV7-8|NA|15
CASSLESGANYGYTF
TGTGCCAGCAGCTTAGAGTCAGGGGCGAACTATGGCTACACCTTC
>TRBD1|TRBJ2-5|TRBV9|NA|17
CASSERGGTGRGETQYF
TGTGCCAGCAGCGAGAGGGGGGGGACAGGGCGTGGAGAGACCCAGTACTTC
>TRBD1|TRBJ2-7|TRBV5-6|NA|14
CASSTGTGAYEQYF
TGTGCCAGCAGCACCGGGACAGGGGCCTACGAGCAGTACTTC
>NA|TRBJ1-1|TRBV2|few|14
CASSVDSMNTEAFF
TGTGCCAGCAGTGTGGACAGCATGAACACTGAAGCTTTCTTT